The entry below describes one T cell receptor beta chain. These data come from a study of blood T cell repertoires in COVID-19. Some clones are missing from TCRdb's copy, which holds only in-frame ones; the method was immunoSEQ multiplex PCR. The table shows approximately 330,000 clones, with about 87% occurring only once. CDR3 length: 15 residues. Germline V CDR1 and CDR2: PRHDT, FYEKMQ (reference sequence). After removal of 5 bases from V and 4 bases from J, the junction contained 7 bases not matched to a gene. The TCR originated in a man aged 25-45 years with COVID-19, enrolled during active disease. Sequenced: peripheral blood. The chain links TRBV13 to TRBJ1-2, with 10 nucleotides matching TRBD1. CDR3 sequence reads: CASSTGQGVIYGYTF. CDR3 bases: TGTGCCAGCAGCACCGGACAGGGGGTAATCTATGGCTACACCTTC.